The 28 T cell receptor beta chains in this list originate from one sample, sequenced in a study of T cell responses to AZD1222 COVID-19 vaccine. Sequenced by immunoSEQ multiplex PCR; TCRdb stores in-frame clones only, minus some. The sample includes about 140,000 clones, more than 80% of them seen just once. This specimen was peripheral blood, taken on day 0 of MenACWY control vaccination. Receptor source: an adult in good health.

The CDR3 DNA sequence: TGTGCCATCAGTGAGGTTCGTGGGGTGGGATCTTTCTTT. It encodes CAISEVRGVGSFF. The rearrangement uses TRBV10-3 and TRBJ1-1; D is unclear. Germline CDR1 reads ENHRY; CDR2 reads SYGVKD. The V gene lost 2 bases and the J gene lost 12 bases, with 16 bases spanning the gap. This CDR3 spans 13 amino acids.

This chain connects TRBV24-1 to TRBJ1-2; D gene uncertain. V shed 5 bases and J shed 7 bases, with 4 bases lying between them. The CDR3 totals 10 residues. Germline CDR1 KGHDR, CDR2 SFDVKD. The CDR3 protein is CATSACGYTF. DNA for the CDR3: TGTGCCACCAGTGCCTGTGGCTACACCTTC.

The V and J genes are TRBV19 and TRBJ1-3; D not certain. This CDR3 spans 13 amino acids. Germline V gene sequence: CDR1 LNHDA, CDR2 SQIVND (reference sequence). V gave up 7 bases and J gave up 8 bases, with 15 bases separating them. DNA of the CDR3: TGTGCCAGTACTGGACTGTTTGTAGACACCATATATTTT. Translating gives CASTGLFVDTIYF.

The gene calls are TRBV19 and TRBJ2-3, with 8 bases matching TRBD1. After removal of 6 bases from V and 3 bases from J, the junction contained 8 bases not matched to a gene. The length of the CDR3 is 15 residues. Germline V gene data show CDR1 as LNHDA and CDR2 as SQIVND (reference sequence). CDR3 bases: TGTGCCAGTAGGGGCACAGGGGGAGCGACAGATACGCAGTATTTT. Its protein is CASRGTGGATDTQYF.

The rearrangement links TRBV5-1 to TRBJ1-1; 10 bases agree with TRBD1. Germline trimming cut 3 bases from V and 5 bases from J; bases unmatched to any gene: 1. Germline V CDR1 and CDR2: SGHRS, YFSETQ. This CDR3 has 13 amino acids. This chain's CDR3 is CASSSGQGTEAFF. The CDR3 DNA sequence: TGCGCCAGCAGCTCGGGACAGGGGACTGAAGCTTTCTTT.

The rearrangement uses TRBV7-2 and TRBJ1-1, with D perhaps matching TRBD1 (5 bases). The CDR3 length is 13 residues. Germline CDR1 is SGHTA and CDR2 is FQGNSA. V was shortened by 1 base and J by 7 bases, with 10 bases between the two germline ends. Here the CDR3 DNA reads TGTGCCAGCAGCTTAGGGCTAGGGGTTGAAGCTTTCTTT. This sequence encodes CASSLGLGVEAFF.

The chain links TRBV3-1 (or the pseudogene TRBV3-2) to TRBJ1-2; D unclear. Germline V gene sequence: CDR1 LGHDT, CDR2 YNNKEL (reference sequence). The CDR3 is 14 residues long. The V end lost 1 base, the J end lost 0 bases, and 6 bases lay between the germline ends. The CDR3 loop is CASSQGLANYGYTF. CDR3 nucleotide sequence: TGTGCCAGCAGCCAAGGACTTGCTAACTATGGCTACACCTTC.

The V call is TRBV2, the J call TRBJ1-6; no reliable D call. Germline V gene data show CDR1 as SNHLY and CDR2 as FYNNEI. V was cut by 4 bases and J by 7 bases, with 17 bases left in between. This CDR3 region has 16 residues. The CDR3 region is CASSVRAPQANSPLHF. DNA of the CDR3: TGTGCCAGCAGTGTTAGGGCCCCCCAAGCCAATTCACCCCTCCACTTT.

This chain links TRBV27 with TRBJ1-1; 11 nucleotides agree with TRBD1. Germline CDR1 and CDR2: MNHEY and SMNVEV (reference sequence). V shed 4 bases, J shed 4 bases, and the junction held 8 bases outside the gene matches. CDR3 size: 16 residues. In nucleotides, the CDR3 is TGTGCCAGCAGTTCCCGGGACAGGGGGACTCCCACTGAAGCTTTCTTT. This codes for CASSSRDRGTPTEAFF.

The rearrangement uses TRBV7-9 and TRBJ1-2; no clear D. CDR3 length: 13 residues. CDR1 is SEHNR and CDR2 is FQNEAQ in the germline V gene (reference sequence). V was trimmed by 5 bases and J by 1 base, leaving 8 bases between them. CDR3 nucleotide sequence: TGTGCCAGCAGCCCGTCACATAACTATGGCTACACCTTC. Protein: CASSPSHNYGYTF.

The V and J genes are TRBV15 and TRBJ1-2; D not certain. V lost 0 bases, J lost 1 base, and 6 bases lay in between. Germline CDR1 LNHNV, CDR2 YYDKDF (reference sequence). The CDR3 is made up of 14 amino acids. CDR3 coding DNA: TGTGCCACCAGCAGAGATCGAAATAACTATGGCTACACCTTC. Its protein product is CATSRDRNNYGYTF.

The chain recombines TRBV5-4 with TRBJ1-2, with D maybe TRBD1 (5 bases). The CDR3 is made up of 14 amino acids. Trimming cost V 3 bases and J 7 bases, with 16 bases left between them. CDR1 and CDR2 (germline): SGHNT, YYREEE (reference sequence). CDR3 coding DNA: TGTGCCAGCAGCTCCCCGGGGGAAAGAGGTGGCTACACCTTC. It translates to CASSSPGERGGYTF.

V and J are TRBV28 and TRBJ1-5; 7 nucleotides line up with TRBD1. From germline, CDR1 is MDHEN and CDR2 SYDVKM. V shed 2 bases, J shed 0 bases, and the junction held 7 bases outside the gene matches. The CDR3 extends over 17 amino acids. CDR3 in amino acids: CASSLRQGLYSNQPQHF. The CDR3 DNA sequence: TGTGCCAGCAGTTTAAGACAGGGCCTATATAGCAATCAGCCCCAGCATTTT.

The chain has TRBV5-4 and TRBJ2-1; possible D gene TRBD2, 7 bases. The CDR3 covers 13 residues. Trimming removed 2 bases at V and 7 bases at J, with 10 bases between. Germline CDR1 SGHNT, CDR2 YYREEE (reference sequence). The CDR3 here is CASSFRGANEQFF. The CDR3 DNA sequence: TGTGCCAGCAGCTTCCGGGGGGCTAATGAGCAGTTCTTC.

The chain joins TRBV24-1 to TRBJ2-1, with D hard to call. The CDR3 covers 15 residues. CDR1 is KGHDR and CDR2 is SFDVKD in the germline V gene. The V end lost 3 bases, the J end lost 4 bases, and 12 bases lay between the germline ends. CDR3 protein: CATSDRHPTYNEQFF. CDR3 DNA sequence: TGTGCCACCAGTGATCGACACCCGACGTACAATGAGCAGTTCTTC.

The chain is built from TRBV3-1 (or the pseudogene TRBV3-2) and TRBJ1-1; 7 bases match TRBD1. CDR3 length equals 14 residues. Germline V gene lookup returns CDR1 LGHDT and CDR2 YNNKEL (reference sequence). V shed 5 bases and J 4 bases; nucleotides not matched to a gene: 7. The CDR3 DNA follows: TGTGCCAGCAGCTCACGAACAGGGGTCACTGAAGCTTTCTTT. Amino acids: CASSSRTGVTEAFF.

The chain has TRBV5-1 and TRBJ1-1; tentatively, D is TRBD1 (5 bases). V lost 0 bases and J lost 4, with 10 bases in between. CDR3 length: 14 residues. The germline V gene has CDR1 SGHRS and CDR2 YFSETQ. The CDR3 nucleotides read TGCGCCAGCAGCTTGGCAGGGAAGAGCACTGAAGCTTTCTTT. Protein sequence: CASSLAGKSTEAFF.

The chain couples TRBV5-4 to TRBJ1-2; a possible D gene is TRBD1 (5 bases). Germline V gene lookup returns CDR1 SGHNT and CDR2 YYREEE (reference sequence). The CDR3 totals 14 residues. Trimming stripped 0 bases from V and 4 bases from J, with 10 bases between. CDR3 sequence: CASSLASQGYGYTF. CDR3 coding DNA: TGTGCCAGCAGCTTGGCTTCCCAGGGCTATGGCTACACCTTC.

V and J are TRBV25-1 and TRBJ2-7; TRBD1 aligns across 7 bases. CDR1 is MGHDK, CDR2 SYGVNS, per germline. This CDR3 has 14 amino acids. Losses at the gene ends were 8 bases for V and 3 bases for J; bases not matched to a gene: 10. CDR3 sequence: CASRPRDRLYEQYF. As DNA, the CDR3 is TGTGCCAGCCGTCCCCGGGACAGACTCTACGAGCAGTACTTC.

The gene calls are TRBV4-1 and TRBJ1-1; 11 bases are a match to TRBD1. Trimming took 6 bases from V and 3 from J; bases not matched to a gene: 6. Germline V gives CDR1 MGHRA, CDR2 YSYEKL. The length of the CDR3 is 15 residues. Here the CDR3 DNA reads TGCGCCAGCAGTTATCCGGGACAGGGGGACACTGAAGCTTTCTTT. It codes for CASSYPGQGDTEAFF.

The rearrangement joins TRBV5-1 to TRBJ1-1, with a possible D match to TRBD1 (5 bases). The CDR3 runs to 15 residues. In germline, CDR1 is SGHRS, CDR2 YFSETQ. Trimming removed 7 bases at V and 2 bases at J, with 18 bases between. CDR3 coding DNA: TGCGCCAGCTGGGACGATCTCTCCCCTAACACTGAAGCTTTCTTT. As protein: CASWDDLSPNTEAFF. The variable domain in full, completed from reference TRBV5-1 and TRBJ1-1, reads KAGVTQTPRYLIKTRGQQVTLSCSPISGHRSVSWYQQTPGQGLQFLFEYFSETQRNKGNFPGRFSGRQFSNSRSEMNVSTLELGDSALYLCASWDDLSPNTEAFFGQGTRLTVV.

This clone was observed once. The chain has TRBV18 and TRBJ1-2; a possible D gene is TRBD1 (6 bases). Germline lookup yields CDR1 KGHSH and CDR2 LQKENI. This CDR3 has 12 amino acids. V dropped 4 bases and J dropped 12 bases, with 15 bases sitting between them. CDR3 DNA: TGTGCCAGCTCACGACAGGAGGAGGGAGACACCTTC. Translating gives CASSRQEEGDTF.

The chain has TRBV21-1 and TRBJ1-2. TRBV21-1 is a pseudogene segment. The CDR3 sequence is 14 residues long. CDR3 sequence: CASVQIHLGYGYTF. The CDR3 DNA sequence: TGTGCCAGCGTCCAGATTCACCTGGGCTATGGCTACACCTTC.

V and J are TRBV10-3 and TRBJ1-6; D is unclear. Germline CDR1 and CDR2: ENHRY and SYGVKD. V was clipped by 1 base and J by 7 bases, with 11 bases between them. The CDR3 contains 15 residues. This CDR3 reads CAISEYKGPNSPLHF. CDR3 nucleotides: TGTGCCATCAGTGAGTACAAAGGACCAAATTCACCCCTCCACTTT.

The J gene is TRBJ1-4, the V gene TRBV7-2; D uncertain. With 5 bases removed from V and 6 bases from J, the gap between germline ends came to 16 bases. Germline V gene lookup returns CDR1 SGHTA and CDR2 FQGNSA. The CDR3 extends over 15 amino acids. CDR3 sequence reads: CASSPKPYGDEKLFF. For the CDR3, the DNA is TGTGCCAGCAGCCCAAAACCCTACGGGGATGAAAAACTGTTTTTT. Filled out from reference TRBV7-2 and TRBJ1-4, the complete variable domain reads GAGVSQSPSNKVTEKGKDVELRCDPISGHTALYWYRQSLGQGLEFLIYFQGNSAPDKSGLPSDRFSAERTGGSVSTLTIQRTQQEDSAVYLCASSPKPYGDEKLFFGSGTQLSVL.

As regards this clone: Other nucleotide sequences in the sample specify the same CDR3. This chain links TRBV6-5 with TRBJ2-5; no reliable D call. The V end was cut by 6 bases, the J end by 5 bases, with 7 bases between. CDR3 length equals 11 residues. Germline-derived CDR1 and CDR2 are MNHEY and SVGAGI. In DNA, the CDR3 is TGTGCCAGCAGCCGTGGGGAGACCCAGTACTTC. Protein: CASSRGETQYF.

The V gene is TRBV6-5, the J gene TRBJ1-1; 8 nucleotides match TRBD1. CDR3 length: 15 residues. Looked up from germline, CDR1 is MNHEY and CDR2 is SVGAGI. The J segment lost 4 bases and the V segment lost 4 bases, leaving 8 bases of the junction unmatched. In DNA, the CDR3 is TGTGCCAGCAGTTCCACAGGGGGATCGGGCACTGAAGCTTTCTTT. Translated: CASSSTGGSGTEAFF.

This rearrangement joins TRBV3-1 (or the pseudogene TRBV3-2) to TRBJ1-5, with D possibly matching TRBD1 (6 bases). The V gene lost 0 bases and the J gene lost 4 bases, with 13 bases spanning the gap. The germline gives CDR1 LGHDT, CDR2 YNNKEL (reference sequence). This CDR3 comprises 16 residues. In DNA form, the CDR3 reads TGTGCCAGCAGCCAAGATACGGACAGTCAGAATCAGCCCCAGCATTTT. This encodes CASSQDTDSQNQPQHF.